This TCR beta chain was sequenced in a study of T cell changes during pregnancy in multiple sclerosis. CDR1 and CDR2 from the germline V gene are MNHEY and SMNVEV (reference sequence). V lost 5 bases, J lost 9 bases, and 17 bases lay in between. The CDR3 spans 14 residues. The repertoire was sequenced with immunoSEQ multiplex PCR; TCRdb's copy has only in-frame clones and lacks some. Of 80,000 to 95,000 clones detected, 90% to 95% appear once; the ten largest clones hold about 1%. The genes are TRBV27 and TRBJ2-1, with D possibly being TRBD2 (5 bases). This clonotype was sampled from a female donor with multiple sclerosis, enrolled in a pregnancy study. The specimen was peripheral blood, collected in the second trimester of pregnancy. The CDR3 loop is CASSPPGGRGEQFF. The CDR3 region has the DNA TGTGCCAGCAGTCCCCCAGGTGGTCGGGGTGAGCAGTTCTTC.